The rows below give T cell receptor beta chains drawn from one sample of a study of cytomegalovirus exposure and HLA in healthy donors. Measured with immunoSEQ multiplex PCR; TCRdb has only the in-frame clones, and not every one. The table records about 110,000 clones, roughly nine tenths of them present only once. Sequenced material: PBMCs. The receptors derive from a woman younger than 30 in good health and CMV-seronegative. Both conserved end residues are part of each CDR3. D genes are given only for firm matches. The size of a clone is reported for some rows only, either as once, few or many, or as a class for expanded clones.

>.|TRBJ1-1|TRBV5-1|TRBD1
TGCGCCAGCAGCTTGCGAGGGGGCCCTATGAACACTGAAGCTTTCTTT
CASSLRGGPMNTEAFF
>few|TRBJ2-1|TRBV27|TRBD2
TGTGCCAGCAGTTTGACCTCGTTTATAGCGGGAGGCAATGAGCAGTTCTTC
CASSLTSFIAGGNEQFF
>.|TRBJ2-7|TRBV30|TRBD2
TGTGCCTGGAGCGACCCAGGGACTAGCGGTAGCTCCTACGAGCAGTACTTC
CAWSDPGTSGSSYEQYF
>.|TRBJ2-2|TRBV15|TRBD2
TGTGCCACCAGCAGGGGAGCGGGATGGGGCACCGGGGAGCTGTTTTTT
CATSRGAGWGTGELFF
>.|TRBJ2-3|TRBV2|.
TGTGCCATTTTAAAGGGCGGGGGCCCCGAAGCGACAGATACGCAGTATTTT
CAILKGGGPEATDTQYF
>once|TRBJ1-2|TRBV10-2|.
TGCGCCAGCAGTGAGATGGGGAGTAACTATGGCTACACCTTC
CASSEMGSNYGYTF
>.|TRBJ2-7|TRBV30|TRBD2
TGTGCCTGGACCGGGACTAGAAGACAGCAGTACTTC
CAWTGTRRQQYF
>.|TRBJ2-7|TRBV7-2|TRBD2
TGTGCCAGCAGCTTAAGCATTAGCGGGATCCAAGGGGTGCAGTACTTC
CASSLSISGIQGVQYF
>.|TRBJ1-2|TRBV19|.
TGTGCCAGTAGTCCCCCCGGGACACCGATAGGCTACACCTTC
CASSPPGTPIGYTF
>.|TRBJ2-5|TRBV5-1|TRBD1
TGCGCCAGCAGCCTAACGACAGGGGTAGAGACCCAGTACTTC
CASSLTTGVETQYF
>.|TRBJ2-7|TRBV2|.
TGTGCCAGCAGACAGGCGAACGAGCAGTACTTC
CASRQANEQYF
>.|TRBJ1-5|TRBV19|TRBD1
TGTGCCAGTAGTGTGGCAGGGGGGCAGCCCCAGCATTTT
CASSVAGGQPQHF
>.|TRBJ2-5|TRBV5-6|.
TGTGCCAGCAGCGCGCTAGAACGAGAAGCGCAAGAGACCCAGTACTTC
CASSALEREAQETQYF
>.|TRBJ2-2|TRBV5-1|TRBD1
TGCGCCAGCAGCGTGGACAGGGCTCTTGCCGGGGAGCTGTTTTTT
CASSVDRALAGELFF
>.|TRBJ2-1|TRBV4-1|TRBD2
TGCGCCAGCAGCCAGACCCCTAGCGGCAATGAGCAGTTCTTC
CASSQTPSGNEQFF
>.|TRBJ1-4|TRBV4-2|TRBD1
TGTGCCAGCAGCCAGACAGGACAGGGTGCTAATGAAAAACTGTTTTTT
CASSQTGQGANEKLFF
>.|TRBJ2-7|TRBV29-1|.
TGCAGCGTCCGGGCGGGCTACGAGCAGTACTTC
CSVRAGYEQYF
>.|TRBJ2-7|TRBV7-7|.
TGTGCTAGCAGCTTAAACCTAGCGTCCTACGAGCAGTACTTC
CASSLNLASYEQYF
>.|TRBJ1-6|TRBV5-1|.
TGCGCCAGCAGCTTCCAACAGGGACATAATTCACCCCTCCACTTT
CASSFQQGHNSPLHF
>.|TRBJ2-3|TRBV11-2|TRBD2
TGTGCCAGCAGCCACGGGGGTAGCGGGGGGGCAGATACGCAGTATTTT
CASSHGGSGGADTQYF
>few|TRBJ2-2|TRBV28|.
TGTGCCAGCAGTTCGTTAACCGGGGAGCTGTTTTTT
CASSSLTGELFF
>once|TRBJ1-1|TRBV7-6|.
TGTGCCAGCAGCCCTCCGGAGGGGCCGAACACTGAAGCTTTCTTT
CASSPPEGPNTEAFF
>.|TRBJ2-1|TRBV27|.
TGTGCCAGCAGTCCGACGGCCGCCCAGGGTGAGCAGTTCTTC
CASSPTAAQGEQFF
>.|TRBJ1-4|TRBV4-1|.
TGCGCCAGCAGCCAAGTTAGGAACCAGGCTAATGAAAAACTGTTTTTT
CASSQVRNQANEKLFF
>.|TRBJ2-7|TRBV27|TRBD2
TGTGCCAGCACCTCGACTAGCACCTACGAGCAGTACTTC
CASTSTSTYEQYF
>.|TRBJ1-2|TRBV19|TRBD1
TGTGCCACCATTATCTCCACCTGGACAGGGTACGGCTACACCTTC
CATIISTWTGYGYTF
>.|TRBJ1-1|TRBV5-6|TRBD1
TGTGCCAGCAGCTTGGGGGACAGGGGCCTGACGGACACTGAAGCTTTCTTT
CASSLGDRGLTDTEAFF
>.|TRBJ1-1|TRBV19|TRBD1
TGTGCCAGTAGGCCTGGGACAGCGAACACTGAAGCTTTCTTT
CASRPGTANTEAFF
>.|TRBJ2-1|TRBV28|TRBD2
TGTGCCACCCGGGAGGAGGCTTATTACAATGAGCAGTTCTTC
CATREEAYYNEQFF
>.|TRBJ2-7|TRBV7-2|.
TGTGCCAGCAGCTCCCGACGTGTAGGCGGGGAGCAGTACTTC
CASSSRRVGGEQYF
>.|TRBJ2-1|TRBV7-2|TRBD1
TGTGCCAGCAGCTTCGACAGGGTCGATGAGCAGTTCTTC
CASSFDRVDEQFF
>.|TRBJ1-6|TRBV6-4|TRBD1
TGTGCCAGCAGTGACTCGAGACAGGGGGAGTCACCCCTCCACTTT
CASSDSRQGESPLHF
>.|TRBJ2-5|TRBV7-2|TRBD1
TGTGCCAGCAGCTTAGTATCCGGGACAGGGGGTGAGACCCAGTACTTC
CASSLVSGTGGETQYF
>.|TRBJ1-2|TRBV15|.
TGTGCCACCAGCAGAGATCAGGCGACAGGCTATGGCTACACCTTC
CATSRDQATGYGYTF
>.|TRBJ1-5|TRBV28|.
TGTGCCAGCAGTTTTTCCAGGGATGGCAATCAGCCCCAGCATTTT
CASSFSRDGNQPQHF
>.|TRBJ2-7|TRBV25-1|TRBD1
TGTGCCAGCAGTACCCGGACAGGCCCCGTAGGCGAGCAGTACTTC
CASSTRTGPVGEQYF
>.|TRBJ2-7|TRBV5-1|TRBD2
TGCGCCAGCAGCTTGGTACTAGCGGGGGCCTACGAGCAGTACTTC
CASSLVLAGAYEQYF
>.|TRBJ2-1|TRBV2|TRBD2
TGTGCCAGCCAGTCACTAGCGGGAGCTTCAAGCTACAATGAGCAGTTCTTC
CASQSLAGASSYNEQFF
>once|TRBJ1-3|TRBV10-3|.
TGTGCCATTGGACTACAGGCACTCTCTGGAAACACCATATATTTT
CAIGLQALSGNTIYF
>.|TRBJ2-5|TRBV7-2|TRBD2
TGTGCCAGCAGCCCGCGGGGCGGGAGGGCCGTGGAGACCCAGTACTTC
CASSPRGGRAVETQYF
>.|TRBJ1-1|TRBV6-6|TRBD1
TGTGCCATTGTGGGCGTTGGGACAGCCTCGGGTACTGAAGCTTTCTTT
CAIVGVGTASGTEAFF
>.|TRBJ2-7|TRBV28|.
TGTGCCAGCAGTGGGGAGACTAACAACTACGAGCAGTACTTC
CASSGETNNYEQYF
>.|TRBJ2-7|TRBV7-2|.
TGTGCCAGCAGCTCAACGGCAGGGACCTACGAGCAGTACTTC
CASSSTAGTYEQYF
>.|TRBJ2-3|TRBV27|.
TGTGCCAGCAGTCCTAGATTTAGCACAGATACGCAGTATTTT
CASSPRFSTDTQYF
>.|TRBJ2-2|TRBV5-6|.
TGTGCCAGCAGACCCAGGGGCACGAACACCGGGGAGCTGTTTTTT
CASRPRGTNTGELFF
>few|TRBJ1-6|TRBV4-1|.
TGCGCCAGCAGCGCCAGACAGGATTCACCCCTCCACTTT
CASSARQDSPLHF
>.|TRBJ1-5|TRBV5-1|.
TGCGCCAGCAGCTTGGACGGGGAGAGTTTTCAGCCCCAGCATTTT
CASSLDGESFQPQHF
>.|TRBJ2-7|TRBV6-1|.
TGTGCCAGCAGTGCCCAAGCGGGGTTAGGGGGGTACTTC
CASSAQAGLGGYF
>.|TRBJ1-1|TRBV11-1|.
TGTGCCAGCAGCTCCCTTTACCCCGCCGGGGGGTCCATGAACACTGAAGCTTTCTTT
CASSSLYPAGGSMNTEAFF
>.|TRBJ1-2|TRBV29-1|.
TGCAGCGTTTCCCCAACGGGGAGGACCACATCTAACTATGGCTACACCTTC
CSVSPTGRTTSNYGYTF
>.|TRBJ2-7|TRBV5-4|TRBD1
TGTGCCAGCAGCTCGGACAGGGACGAGCAGTACTTC
CASSSDRDEQYF
>.|TRBJ1-5|TRBV6-5|TRBD1
TGTGCCAGCAGGAGGACAGGGAAGCAGCCCCAGCATTTT
CASRRTGKQPQHF